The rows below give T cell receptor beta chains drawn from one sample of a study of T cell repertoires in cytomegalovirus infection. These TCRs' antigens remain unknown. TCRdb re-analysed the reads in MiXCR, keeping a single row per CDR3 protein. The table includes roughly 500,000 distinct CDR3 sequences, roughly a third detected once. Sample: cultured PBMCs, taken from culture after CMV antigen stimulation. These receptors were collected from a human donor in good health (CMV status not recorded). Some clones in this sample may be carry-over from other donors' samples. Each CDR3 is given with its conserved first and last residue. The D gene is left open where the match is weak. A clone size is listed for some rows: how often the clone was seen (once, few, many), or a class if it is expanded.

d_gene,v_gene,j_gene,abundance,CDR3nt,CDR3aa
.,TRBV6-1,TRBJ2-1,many,TGTGCCAGCAGTGACCGGACGAGGAGCTCCTACAATGAGCAGTTCTTC,CASSDRTRSSYNEQFF
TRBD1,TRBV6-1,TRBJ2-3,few,TGTGCCAGCAGTCTTCAACTCTCCGGGACAGGGTCAATAAATACGCAGTATTTT,CASSLQLSGTGSINTQYF
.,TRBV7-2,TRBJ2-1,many,TGTGCCAGCAGCTTGAGGAGGAGCTCCTACAATGAGCAGTTCTTC,CASSLRRSSYNEQFF
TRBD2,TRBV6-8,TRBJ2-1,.,TGTGCCAGCAGTTACATAGCGGGAGGGGGAAATGAGCAGTTCTTC,CASSYIAGGGNEQFF
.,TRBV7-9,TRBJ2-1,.,TGTGCCAGCAGCTTACTTATACTAGGCTCCTACAATGAGCAGTTCTTC,CASSLLILGSYNEQFF
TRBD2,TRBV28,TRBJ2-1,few,TGTGCCAGCAGTTTATCAGGGCTAGCGGGGAACCGGGCCGATGTCTTC,CASSLSGLAGNRADVF
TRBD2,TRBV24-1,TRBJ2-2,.,TGTGCCACCAGTGGGGATAGCGGGAGCTTCGACACCGGGGAGCTGTCTTTT,CATSGDSGSFDTGELSF
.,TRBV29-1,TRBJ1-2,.,TGCAGCGTCCAAGGGACGGAGAACTATGGCTACACCTTC,CSVQGTENYGYTF
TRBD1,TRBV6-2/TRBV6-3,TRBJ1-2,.,TGTGCCAGCAGTTTTTCGGGACAGGGCAACTATGGCTACACCTTC,CASSFSGQGNYGYTF
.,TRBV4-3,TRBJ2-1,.,TGCGCCAGCAGCCAGACTACCCACAATGAGCAGTTCTTC,CASSQTTHNEQFF
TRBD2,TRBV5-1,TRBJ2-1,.,TGCGCCAGCAGCTTGGTTCCGGGGGGGATCTCTGAGCAGTTCTTC,CASSLVPGGISEQFF
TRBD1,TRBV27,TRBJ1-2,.,TGTGCCAGCAGTTTATGGGGGGACAGGGGAGGCGATGGCTACACCTTC,CASSLWGDRGGDGYTF
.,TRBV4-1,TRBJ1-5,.,TGCGCCAGCAGCCAAGATGCCGTACAGTATAGCAATCAGCCCCAGCATTTT,CASSQDAVQYSNQPQHF
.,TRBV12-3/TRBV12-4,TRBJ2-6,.,TGTGCCAGCAGCCATGTGTGGGCTGGGCCTGGGGCCAACGTCCTGACTTTC,CASSHVWAGPGANVLTF
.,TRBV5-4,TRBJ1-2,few,TGTGCCAGCAGCTTGCCGCAGGGCCTCGGCTACACCTTC,CASSLPQGLGYTF
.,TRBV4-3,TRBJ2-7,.,TGCGCCAGCAGCCAAGTTGGTAGCGACTCCTACGAGCAGTACTTC,CASSQVGSDSYEQYF
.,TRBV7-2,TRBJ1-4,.,TGTGCCAGCAGCTCTGGGCCTGGGTACGAAAAACTGTTTTTT,CASSSGPGYEKLFF
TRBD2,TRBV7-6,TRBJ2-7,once,TGTGCCAGCAGCCCAGCGGGGCTGCCAAACGAGCAGTACTTC,CASSPAGLPNEQYF
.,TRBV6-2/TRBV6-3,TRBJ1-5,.,TGTGCCAGCAGTTATGACGGATACAATCAGCCCCAGCATTTT,CASSYDGYNQPQHF
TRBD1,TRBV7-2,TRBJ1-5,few,TGTGCCAGCAGCTTAGGGGACAGGGCCAGTCAGCCCCAGCATTTT,CASSLGDRASQPQHF
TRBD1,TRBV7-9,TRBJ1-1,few,TGTGCCAGCAGCTCGCAGACAGGGAACTTTGAAGCTTTCTTT,CASSSQTGNFEAFF
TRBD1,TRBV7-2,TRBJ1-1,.,TGTGCCAGCAGCTTTTGGGACAGGAACACTGAAGCTTTCTTT,CASSFWDRNTEAFF
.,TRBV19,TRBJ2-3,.,TGTGCCAGTAGTATAGGGGCCCTAGCGAACGGCGCAGATACGCAGTATTTT,CASSIGALANGADTQYF
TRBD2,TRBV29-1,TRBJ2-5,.,TGCAGCGTCATTAGCGGGAGAAGTGGGACCCAGTACTTC,CSVISGRSGTQYF
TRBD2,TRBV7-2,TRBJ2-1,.,TGTGCCAGCAGCGCTAGCGGGTGGGACTACAATGAGCAGTTCTTC,CASSASGWDYNEQFF
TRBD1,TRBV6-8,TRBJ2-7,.,TGTGCCAGCAAGACGACAGGGGGCGTTTTCTACGAGCAGTACTTC,CASKTTGGVFYEQYF
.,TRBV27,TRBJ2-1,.,TGTGCCAGCACCTATCTAGGGCGGTCCTACAATGAGCAGTTCTTC,CASTYLGRSYNEQFF
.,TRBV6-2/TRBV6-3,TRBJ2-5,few,TGTGCCAGCAGACGTCCGGACCTTACAGAGACCCAGTACTTC,CASRRPDLTETQYF
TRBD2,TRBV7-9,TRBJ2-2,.,TGTGCCAGCAGCCTCGGGACTAGCGGTTTCGGGGAGCTGTTTTTT,CASSLGTSGFGELFF
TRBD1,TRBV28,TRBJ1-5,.,TGTGCCATCAGTGCTGGACAGGGTTTCAATCAGCCCCAGCATTTT,CAISAGQGFNQPQHF
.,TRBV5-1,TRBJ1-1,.,TGCGCCAGCAGCCTCCTTGAACCTCGGGACACTGAAGCTTTCTTT,CASSLLEPRDTEAFF
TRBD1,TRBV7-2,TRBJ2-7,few,TGTGCCAGCAGCCGGGACAGGGTGGACGAGCAGTACTTC,CASSRDRVDEQYF
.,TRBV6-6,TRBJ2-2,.,TGTGCCAGCGGGGGTTCAGTCACCGGGGAGCTGTTTTTT,CASGGSVTGELFF
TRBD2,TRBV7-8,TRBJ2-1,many,TGTGCCAGCAGCCCAGGGACTAGCGGGATAACCTACAATGAGCAGTTCTTC,CASSPGTSGITYNEQFF
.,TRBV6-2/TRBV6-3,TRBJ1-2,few,TGTGCCAGCATCTTCGGACCGGGGGCTGGCTACACCTTC,CASIFGPGAGYTF
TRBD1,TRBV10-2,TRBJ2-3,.,TGCGCCAGCAGTGGTCGGGAGACAGGGGGTGGAACAGATACGCAGTATTTT,CASSGRETGGGTDTQYF
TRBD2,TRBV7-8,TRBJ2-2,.,TGTGCCAGCAGCTTATTTTTCCAGCGGGAGGGCCTGGCCGGGGAGCTGTTTTTT,CASSLFFQREGLAGELFF
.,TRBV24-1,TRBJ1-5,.,TGTGCCAGCATAGGGGTGGATCAGCCCCAGCATTTT,CASIGVDQPQHF
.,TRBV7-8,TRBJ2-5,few,TGTGCCAGCAGTCCCTTTGGGGGGTCGGGGCGGTACTTC,CASSPFGGSGRYF
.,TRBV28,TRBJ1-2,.,TGTGCCAGCAGCATTCGGGGGGATGGCTACACCTTC,CASSIRGDGYTF
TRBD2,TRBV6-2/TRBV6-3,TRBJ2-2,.,TGTGCCAGTAAACACGGGAGCGGGAGCACCGGGGAGCTGTTTTTT,CASKHGSGSTGELFF
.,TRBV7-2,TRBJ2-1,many,TGTGCCAGCAGCTTTCAGGACTTACGAGGGGAGCAGTTCTTC,CASSFQDLRGEQFF
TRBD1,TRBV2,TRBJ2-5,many,TGTGCCAGCAGTGTGGGACAGAAAGAGACCCAGTACTTC,CASSVGQKETQYF
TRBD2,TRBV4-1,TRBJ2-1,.,TGCGCCAGCAGTCGCACAGCGGGGGCCTACAATGAGCAGTTCTTC,CASSRTAGAYNEQFF